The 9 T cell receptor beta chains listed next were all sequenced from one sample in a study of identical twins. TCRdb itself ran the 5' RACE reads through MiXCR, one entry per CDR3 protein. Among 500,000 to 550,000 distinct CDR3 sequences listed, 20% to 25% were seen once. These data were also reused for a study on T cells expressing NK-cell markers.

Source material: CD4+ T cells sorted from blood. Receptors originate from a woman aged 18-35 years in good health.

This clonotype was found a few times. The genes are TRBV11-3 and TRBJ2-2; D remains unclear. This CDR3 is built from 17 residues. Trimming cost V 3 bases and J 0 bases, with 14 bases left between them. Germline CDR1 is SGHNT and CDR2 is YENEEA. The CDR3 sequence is CASSLFGRLANTGELFF. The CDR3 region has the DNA TGTGCCAGCAGCTTGTTTGGCAGGCTAGCGAACACCGGGGAGCTGTTTTTT.

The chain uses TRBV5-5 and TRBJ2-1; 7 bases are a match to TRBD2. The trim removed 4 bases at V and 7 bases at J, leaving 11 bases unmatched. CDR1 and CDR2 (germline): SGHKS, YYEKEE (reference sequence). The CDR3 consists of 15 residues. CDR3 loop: CASSPGGASQNEQFF. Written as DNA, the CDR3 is TGTGCCAGCAGCCCGGGGGGTGCCTCCCAGAATGAGCAGTTCTTC.

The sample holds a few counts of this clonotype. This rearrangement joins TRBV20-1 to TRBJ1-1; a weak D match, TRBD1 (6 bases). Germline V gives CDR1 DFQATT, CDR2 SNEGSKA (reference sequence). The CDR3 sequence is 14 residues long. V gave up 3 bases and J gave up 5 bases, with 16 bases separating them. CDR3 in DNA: TGCAGTGCTAGTCCCTGGGGGGCCTATACTGAAGCTTTCTTT. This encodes CSASPWGAYTEAFF.

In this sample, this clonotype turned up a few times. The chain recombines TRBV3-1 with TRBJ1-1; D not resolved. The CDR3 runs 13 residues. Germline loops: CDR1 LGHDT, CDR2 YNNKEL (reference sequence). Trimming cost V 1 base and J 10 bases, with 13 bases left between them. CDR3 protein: CASSQVGGVAAFF. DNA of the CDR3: TGTGCCAGCAGCCAAGTTGGAGGTGTTGCAGCTTTCTTT.

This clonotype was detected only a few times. CDR3 DNA sequence: TGCAGTGCTAGGGTAGCCGGGACTCTCCTGAGGGGCTACACCTTC. This gives the protein CSARVAGTLLRGYTF. V gene TRBV20-1 combines with J gene TRBJ1-2; D is perhaps TRBD1 (5 bases). V shed 3 bases and J shed 8 bases, with 22 bases lying between them. CDR3 length equals 15 residues. Germline values: CDR1 DFQATT, CDR2 SNEGSKA (reference sequence).

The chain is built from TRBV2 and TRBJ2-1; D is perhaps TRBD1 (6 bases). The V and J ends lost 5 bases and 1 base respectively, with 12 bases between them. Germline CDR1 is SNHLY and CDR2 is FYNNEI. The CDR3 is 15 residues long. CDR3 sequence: CASSQQGRSYNEQFF. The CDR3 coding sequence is TGTGCCAGCAGTCAACAGGGCCGGTCCTACAATGAGCAGTTCTTC.

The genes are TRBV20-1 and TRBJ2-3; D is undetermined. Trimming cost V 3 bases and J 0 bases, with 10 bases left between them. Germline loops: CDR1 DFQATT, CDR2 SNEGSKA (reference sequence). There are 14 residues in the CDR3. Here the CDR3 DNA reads TGCAGTGCTAGGCAGCGAATAAGCACAGATACGCAGTATTTT. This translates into CSARQRISTDTQYF.

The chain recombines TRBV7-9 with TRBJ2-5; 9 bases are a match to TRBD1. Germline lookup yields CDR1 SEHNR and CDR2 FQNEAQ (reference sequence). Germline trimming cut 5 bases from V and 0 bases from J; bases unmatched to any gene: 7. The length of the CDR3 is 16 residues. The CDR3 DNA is TGTGCCAGCAGCCCGGGGACAGGGACCCACCAAGAGACCCAGTACTTC. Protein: CASSPGTGTHQETQYF.

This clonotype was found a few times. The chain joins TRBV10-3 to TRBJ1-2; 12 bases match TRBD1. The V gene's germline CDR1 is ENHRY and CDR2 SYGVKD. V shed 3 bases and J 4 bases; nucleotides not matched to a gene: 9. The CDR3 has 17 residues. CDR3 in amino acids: CAISETSAGQGAYGYTF. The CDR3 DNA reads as TGTGCCATCAGTGAAACCTCCGCGGGACAGGGGGCCTATGGCTACACCTTC.